The 12 T cell receptor beta chains below all came from one sample that was sequenced in a study of blood T cell repertoires in COVID-19. Profiled with immunoSEQ multiplex PCR; TCRdb holds only in-frame clones, not every one. The sample lists 500,000 or so clones; approximately 86% were seen once. Source material: PBMCs or T cells enriched from blood (not recorded which). These receptors were taken from a woman aged 18-30 years who had recovered from COVID-19.

The chain links TRBV4-1 to TRBJ2-1, with 12 positions matching TRBD1. The germline gives CDR1 MGHRA, CDR2 YSYEKL. The length of the CDR3 is 15 residues. Losses at the gene ends were 4 bases for V and 10 bases for J; bases not matched to a gene: 8. The CDR3 protein is CASSRSGTGGGEQFF. CDR3 coding DNA: TGCGCCAGCAGCCGTTCCGGGACAGGGGGCGGGGAGCAGTTCTTC.

This rearrangement joins TRBV19 to TRBJ1-3; 7 bases are shared with TRBD1. The CDR3 has 17 amino acids. The V and J ends lost 1 base and 0 bases, in that order; junction bases with no gene match: 6. Per the germline V gene, CDR1 is LNHDA and CDR2 is SQIVND (reference sequence). CDR3 amino acids: CASSIGGQRSSGNTIYF. The CDR3, as DNA: TGTGCCAGTAGTATAGGGGGACAGCGATCCTCTGGAAACACCATATATTTT. Using reference TRBV19 and TRBJ1-3 for the parts outside the CDR3, the full variable domain is DGGITQSPKYLFRKEGQNVTLSCEQNLNHDAMYWYRQDPGQGLRLIYYSQIVNDFQKGDIAEGYSVSREKKESFPLTVTSAQKNPTAFYLCASSIGGQRSSGNTIYFGEGSWLTVV.

The V and J genes are TRBV2 and TRBJ1-2, with TRBD1 identical over 10 bases. From germline, CDR1 is SNHLY and CDR2 FYNNEI. Unmatched junction bases numbered 9, after V lost 11 bases and J lost 6 bases. The CDR3 runs 13 residues. As DNA, the CDR3 is TGTGCCGGCCGGGACAGGGGAGGCCATGGCTACACCTTC. It is translated as CAGRDRGGHGYTF. The variable domain in full, with the rest retrieved from reference TRBV2 and TRBJ1-2, is EPEVTQTPSHQVTQMGQEVILRCVPISNHLYFYWYRQILGQKVEFLVSFYNNEISEKSEIFDDQFSVERPDGSNFTLKIRSTKLEDSAMYFCAGRDRGGHGYTFGSGTRLTVV.

The chain recombines TRBV6-2 or TRBV6-3 with TRBJ1-2, with D perhaps matching TRBD1 (5 bases). V shed 3 bases and J shed 4 bases, with 12 bases lying between them. This CDR3 comprises 14 residues. The V gene's germline CDR1 is MNHEY and CDR2 SVGEGT. CDR3 sequence: CASSYGGGGYGYTF. The CDR3 DNA follows: TGTGCCAGCAGTTATGGGGGAGGTGGCTATGGCTACACCTTC.

The chain carries TRBV5-1 and TRBJ2-7, with a weak D call TRBD2 (5 bases). Germline values: CDR1 SGHRS, CDR2 YFSETQ. The V end was cut by 0 bases, the J end by 1 base, with 20 bases between. CDR3 size: 18 residues. CDR3 bases: TGCGCCAGCAGCTTGGAGGGTCGTGCGGCGGGTAGTTCCTACGAGCAGTACTTC. Translated, it gives CASSLEGRAAGSSYEQYF.

The rearrangement uses TRBV5-6 and TRBJ1-2, with D uncertain. The CDR3 contains 16 residues. Germline V gene lookup returns CDR1 SGHDT and CDR2 YYEEEE. V gave up 4 bases and J gave up 1 base, with 17 bases separating them. CDR3 sequence: CASSMITAGDNYGYTF. Written as DNA, the CDR3 is TGTGCCAGCAGCATGATTACAGCCGGGGATAACTATGGCTACACCTTC.

The CDR3 DNA reads TGTGCCTGGAGTAAGGTCCTCGGTGATTTTGACTCGAGCAATCAGCCCCAGCATTTT. Protein sequence: CAWSKVLGDFDSSNQPQHF. The rearrangement joins TRBV30 to TRBJ1-5; D call uncertain. V was cut by 2 bases and J by 1 base, with 24 bases left in between. The CDR3 covers 19 residues. CDR1 is GTSNPN and CDR2 is SVGIG in the germline V gene (reference sequence).

The CDR3 nucleotides are TGTGCCAGCAGCTTAGTGGGGACAGGGGGTAACACCGGGGAGCTGTTTTTT. Protein: CASSLVGTGGNTGELFF. The V gene is TRBV7-2, the J gene TRBJ2-2; 11 nucleotides agree with TRBD1. V was clipped by 1 base and J by 2 bases; unmatched bases: 3. This CDR3 contains 17 residues. Germline assignment: CDR1 SGHTA and CDR2 FQGNSA.

This chain uses TRBV19 with TRBJ2-3; the D gene is possibly TRBD2 (5 bases). This CDR3 has 13 amino acids. V lost 1 base and J 6 bases, leaving 8 bases between the germline ends. Per the germline V gene, CDR1 is LNHDA and CDR2 is SQIVND (reference sequence). The CDR3 sequence: CASSIARRDTQYF. Here the CDR3 DNA reads TGTGCCAGTAGTATAGCCCGGAGGGATACGCAGTATTTT. Based on the CDR3 plus reference TRBV19 and TRBJ2-3, the full variable domain is DGGITQSPKYLFRKEGQNVTLSCEQNLNHDAMYWYRQDPGQGLRLIYYSQIVNDFQKGDIAEGYSVSREKKESFPLTVTSAQKNPTAFYLCASSIARRDTQYFGPGTRLTVL.

This clone was detected only once. The rearrangement uses TRBV19 and TRBJ1-2; tentatively, D is TRBD1 (5 bases). The V end lost 7 bases, the J end lost 3 bases, and 15 bases lay between the germline ends. CDR1 is LNHDA and CDR2 is SQIVND in the germline V gene (reference sequence). The CDR3 is made up of 14 amino acids. The CDR3 protein is CASIDRRGDYGYTF. The CDR3 DNA is TGTGCCAGTATAGACCGGAGGGGAGACTATGGCTACACCTTC. The full variable domain, its missing parts supplied by reference TRBV19 and TRBJ1-2, is DGGITQSPKYLFRKEGQNVTLSCEQNLNHDAMYWYRQDPGQGLRLIYYSQIVNDFQKGDIAEGYSVSREKKESFPLTVTSAQKNPTAFYLCASIDRRGDYGYTFGSGTRLTVV.

The gene calls are TRBV11-2 and TRBJ1-4; D remains unclear. The germline CDR1 and CDR2 sequences are SGHAT and FQNNGV. The CDR3 covers 16 residues. Trimming cost V 4 bases and J 0 bases, with 12 bases left between them. This chain's CDR3 is CASSSSAAATNEKLFF. The CDR3 region has the DNA TGTGCCAGCAGCTCCTCAGCGGCCGCAACTAATGAAAAACTGTTTTTT.

The rearrangement uses TRBV9 and TRBJ1-1; D remains unclear. The V end lost 4 bases, the J end lost 4 bases, and 11 bases lay between the germline ends. Per the germline V gene, CDR1 is SGDLS and CDR2 is YYNGEE. The CDR3 is made up of 13 amino acids. This chain's CDR3 is CASSQIPGTEAFF. The CDR3 bases are TGTGCCAGCAGCCAAATTCCGGGCACTGAAGCTTTCTTT.